Each of the 17 T cell receptor beta chains below was sequenced from the same sample in a study of cytomegalovirus exposure and HLA in healthy donors. The protocol was immunoSEQ multiplex PCR, while the TCRdb copy is restricted to in-frame clones and leaves out a portion. The sample lists about 200,000 clones, 80% to 85% occurring once. The sequenced material came from PBMCs. Receptors were obtained from a woman in her twenties or thirties in good health and CMV-seronegative.

The gene calls are TRBV4-1 and TRBJ1-2; 10 bases fit TRBD1. Germline V gene sequence: CDR1 MGHRA, CDR2 YSYEKL. The CDR3 has 14 residues. The V and J ends lost 2 bases and 5 bases, in that order; junction bases with no gene match: 2. CDR3 loop: CASSQPGQGYGYTF. The CDR3 DNA reads as TGCGCCAGCAGCCAACCGGGACAGGGGTATGGCTACACCTTC.

The gene calls are TRBV18 and TRBJ1-4, with D maybe TRBD1 (6 bases). The CDR3 consists of 14 residues. Trimming pared 6 bases from V and 5 bases from J, leaving 13 bases between. The germline V gene has CDR1 KGHSH and CDR2 LQKENI. CDR3: CASSPGGGNEKLFF. DNA of the CDR3: TGTGCCAGCTCCCCGGGGGGGGGCAATGAAAAACTGTTTTTT.

There are a few counts of this clone. The chain combines TRBV6-4 with TRBJ1-1; 8 nucleotides line up with TRBD1. The CDR3 loop spans 13 amino acids. Looked up from germline, CDR1 is MRHNA and CDR2 is SNTAGT. The V segment lost 6 bases and the J segment 5 bases; nucleotides outside the gene matches: 5. CDR3 region: CASSRDRGTEAFF. In DNA, the CDR3 is TGTGCCAGCAGCCGAGACAGGGGAACTGAAGCTTTCTTT.

The J gene is TRBJ2-1, the V gene TRBV29-1; D possibly corresponds to TRBD1 (6 bases). V was trimmed by 6 bases and J by 2 bases, leaving 14 bases between them. From germline, CDR1 is SQVTM and CDR2 ANQGSEA. This CDR3 comprises 14 residues. This chain's CDR3 is CSVADRNPYNEQFF. In nucleotides, the CDR3 is TGCAGCGTCGCGGACAGAAACCCCTACAATGAGCAGTTCTTC.

The genes are TRBV6-5 and TRBJ1-5, with D possibly being TRBD1 (6 bases). Germline CDR1 reads MNHEY; CDR2 reads SVGAGI. V shed 0 bases and J shed 2 bases, with 8 bases lying between them. The CDR3 is made up of 15 amino acids. The CDR3 region is CASSYSPGGNQPQHF. CDR3 nucleotides: TGTGCCAGCAGTTACTCGCCAGGGGGCAATCAGCCCCAGCATTTT.

The V gene is TRBV5-1, the J gene TRBJ1-5; TRBD1 matches 9 bases. CDR3 length: 14 residues. Per germline, CDR1 SGHRS and CDR2 YFSETQ. The V segment lost 4 bases and the J segment 7 bases; nucleotides outside the gene matches: 6. The DNA of the CDR3 is TGCGCCAGCAGCCGGACAGGGGAAGGCCAGCCCCAGCATTTT. Translated: CASSRTGEGQPQHF.

The V call is TRBV29-1, the J call TRBJ1-4; D is unclear. CDR3 length equals 13 residues. Trimming removed 8 bases from V and 7 bases from J, with 17 bases in between. From germline, CDR1 is SQVTM and CDR2 ANQGSEA. The CDR3 DNA sequence: TGCAGCTCCAAGCAGGTCCGCCTTGAAAAACTGTTTTTT. It specifies CSSKQVRLEKLFF.

The J gene is TRBJ2-7, the V gene TRBV7-9, with 7 positions matching TRBD1. With 6 bases clipped from V and 1 base from J, the junction kept 9 bases outside the gene matches. The CDR3 is 15 residues long. CDR1 is SEHNR and CDR2 is FQNEAQ in the germline V gene (reference sequence). CDR3 DNA: TGTGCCAGCAGTCTACGGGACAGCAGGTCCTACGAGCAGTACTTC. Translation: CASSLRDSRSYEQYF.

The J gene is TRBJ1-5, the V gene TRBV28; weak D call: TRBD1 (6 bases). This CDR3 spans 15 amino acids. V lost 6 bases to trimming and J lost 1 base, with 13 bases between them. The V gene's germline CDR1 is MDHEN and CDR2 SYDVKM. Here the CDR3 reads CASSNPGHSNQPQHF. CDR3 bases: TGTGCCAGCAGCAACCCGGGACACAGCAATCAGCCCCAGCATTTT.

J is TRBJ1-2 and V is TRBV18, with TRBD1 identical over 7 bases. Germline V gene lookup returns CDR1 KGHSH and CDR2 LQKENI. The CDR3 loop spans 14 amino acids. V shed 3 bases, J shed 4 bases, and the junction held 5 bases outside the gene matches. CDR3 sequence reads: CASSPTGQSYGYTF. CDR3 coding DNA: TGTGCCAGCTCACCCACGGGACAGAGCTATGGCTACACCTTC.

This clone has a single count. This chain links TRBV4-2 with TRBJ2-5; TRBD1 is a possible D gene (6 bases). The germline gives CDR1 LGHNA, CDR2 YNFKEQ. V was trimmed by 0 bases and J by 0 bases, leaving 11 bases between them. The CDR3 spans 16 residues. The CDR3 DNA is TGTGCCAGCAGCCAAGAAGGGGGTCTGGACCAAGAGACCCAGTACTTC. Residues: CASSQEGGLDQETQYF.

The chain employs TRBV2 and TRBJ2-7; 14 bases agree with TRBD2. V lost 6 bases to trimming and J lost 7 bases; unmatched junction nucleotides: 5. There are 14 residues in the CDR3. Germline lookup yields CDR1 SNHLY and CDR2 FYNNEI. CDR3 region: CASRKGLAGVEQYF. CDR3 bases: TGTGCCAGCAGGAAGGGACTAGCGGGAGTAGAGCAGTACTTC.

This clone showed up just once. The chain employs TRBV2 and TRBJ2-7; D is possibly TRBD1 (6 bases). CDR3 length: 13 residues. Germline V lookup: CDR1 SNHLY, CDR2 FYNNEI. V dropped 8 bases and J dropped 0 bases, with 11 bases sitting between them. CDR3 DNA sequence: TGTGCCAGCGTTAGGGACACCTCCTACGAGCAGTACTTC. Its protein is CASVRDTSYEQYF.

The J gene is TRBJ2-1, the V gene TRBV7-6, with 10 bases identical to TRBD2. Germline lookup yields CDR1 SGHVS and CDR2 FNYEAQ. Trimming took 1 base from V and 7 from J; bases not matched to a gene: 10. The length of the CDR3 is 17 residues. The CDR3 is CASSLGLLAGVWNEQFF. DNA of the CDR3: TGTGCCAGCAGCTTAGGGCTCCTAGCGGGAGTTTGGAATGAGCAGTTCTTC.

The CDR3 bases are TGCAGTGCTAGGAACGGTCAGCCCCAGCATTTT. Protein sequence: CSARNGQPQHF. The genes are TRBV20-1 and TRBJ1-5, with D unresolved. The length of the CDR3 is 11 residues. V dropped 3 bases and J dropped 6 bases, with 6 bases sitting between them. Germline CDR1 and CDR2: DFQATT and SNEGSKA (reference sequence).

The chain combines TRBV6-1 with TRBJ2-1; 14 bases fit TRBD2. Trimming at V came to 8 bases and at J to 6 bases, leaving 3 bases not matched to a gene. The CDR3 length is 14 residues. Germline CDR1 is MNHNS and CDR2 is SASEGT. CDR3 sequence: CASETSGRVNEQFF. The CDR3 DNA follows: TGTGCCAGCGAGACTAGCGGGAGGGTCAATGAGCAGTTCTTC.

The chain recombines TRBV25-1 with TRBJ2-5, with no clear D. Trimming took 6 bases from V and 4 from J, leaving 12 bases between them. Germline V lookup: CDR1 MGHDK, CDR2 SYGVNS. CDR3 size: 13 residues. DNA of the CDR3: TGTGCCAGCAGCATTCTAGAGCTAGAGACCCAGTACTTC. Encoded protein: CASSILELETQYF.